The 18 T cell receptor beta chains in this list originate from one sample, sequenced in a study of control samples from healthy donors and cancer patients. The assay was immunoSEQ multiplex PCR, and TCRdb's table has in-frame clones only and misses some. The repertoire holds 95,000 to 150,000 clones, with about 89% as singletons. Sequenced: blood. These receptors were collected from a man in his 60s in good health.

This clone is a singleton in its sample. V is TRBV5-1 and J is TRBJ2-5; 9 bases agree with TRBD1. Germline values: CDR1 SGHRS, CDR2 YFSETQ. The CDR3 covers 15 residues. V gave up 1 base and J gave up 3 bases; unmatched junction bases: 4. Here the CDR3 reads CASSLSGTGKETQYF. CDR3 coding DNA: TGCGCCAGCAGCTTGTCCGGGACAGGGAAAGAGACCCAGTACTTC.

This clone was seen just once. The CDR3 nucleotides read TGTGCCAGCTCACCGGGGGTTGGTCGGGGCGAGCAGTACTTC. It yields the protein CASSPGVGRGEQYF. The J gene is TRBJ2-7, the V gene TRBV18; the D gene could be TRBD1 or TRBD2 (5 bases each). Deletions cut 3 bases from V and 6 bases from J, with 15 bases between. CDR3 length: 14 residues. CDR1 and CDR2 (germline): KGHSH, LQKENI.

V is TRBV19 and J is TRBJ1-1, with 8 bases identical to TRBD1. V lost 3 bases, J lost 1 base, and 1 base stayed unmatched. Germline CDR1 is LNHDA and CDR2 is SQIVND (reference sequence). This CDR3 has 14 residues. CDR3 sequence: CASSMQGANTEAFF. The CDR3 region has the DNA TGTGCCAGTAGTATGCAGGGGGCGAACACTGAAGCTTTCTTT.

This clone was detected only once. V and J are TRBV2 and TRBJ1-5; TRBD1 matches at 11 bases. The V gene's germline CDR1 is SNHLY and CDR2 FYNNEI. Germline trimming cut 4 bases from V and 1 base from J; bases unmatched to any gene: 9. There are 18 residues in the CDR3. The CDR3 DNA follows: TGTGCCAGCAGTGTGGCAGGACAGGGGGCTGGGAGCAATCAGCCCCAGCATTTT. Its protein product is CASSVAGQGAGSNQPQHF. Variable domain in full (rest from reference TRBV2 and TRBJ1-5): EPEVTQTPSHQVTQMGQEVILRCVPISNHLYFYWYRQILGQKVEFLVSFYNNEISEKSEIFDDQFSVERPDGSNFTLKIRSTKLEDSAMYFCASSVAGQGAGSNQPQHFGDGTRLSIL.

The rearrangement uses TRBV28 and TRBJ1-5, with D unclear. CDR1 and CDR2 from the germline V gene are MDHEN and SYDVKM. The CDR3 has 12 residues. V was cut by 6 bases and J by 0 bases, with 3 bases left in between. The DNA for the CDR3 is TGTGCCAGCAGATTTAGCAATCAGCCCCAGCATTTT. It translates to CASRFSNQPQHF. The full variable domain, rest sourced from reference TRBV28 and TRBJ1-5, is DVKVTQSSRYLVKRTGEKVFLECVQDMDHENMFWYRQDPGLGLRLIYFSYDVKMKEKGDIPEGYSVSREKKERFSLILESASTNQTSMYLCASRFSNQPQHFGDGTRLSIL.

The chain joins TRBV5-8 to TRBJ1-5; TRBD1 aligns across 7 bases. V was pared by 4 bases and J by 7 bases, with 14 bases of the junction left unmatched. Looked up from germline, CDR1 is SGHTS and CDR2 is YDEGEE. The CDR3 contains 16 residues. CDR3 sequence reads: CASSPPRGQLGQPQHF. The CDR3 DNA follows: TGTGCCAGCAGCCCCCCCCGGGGACAGTTGGGACAGCCCCAGCATTTT. Complete variable domain (other parts from reference TRBV5-8 and TRBJ1-5): EAGVTQSPTHLIKTRGQQATLRCSPISGHTSVYWYQQALGLGLQFLLWYDEGEERNRGNFPPRFSGRQFPNYSSELNVNALELEDSALYLCASSPPRGQLGQPQHFGDGTRLSIL.

The chain has TRBV7-8 and TRBJ2-3; 9 nucleotides match TRBD2. V was pared by 0 bases and J by 0 bases, with 13 bases of the junction left unmatched. The germline gives CDR1 SGHVS, CDR2 FQNEAQ. The CDR3 contains 20 residues. The DNA for the CDR3 is TGTGCCAGCAGCTTAGCGCTTAGAGTAGCGGGGGACTCAAGCACAGATACGCAGTATTTT. Protein product: CASSLALRVAGDSSTDTQYF.

This chain joins TRBV28 and TRBJ1-5, with D perhaps TRBD1 (6 bases). The CDR3 has 15 residues. Germline CDR1 and CDR2: MDHEN and SYDVKM. Trimming stripped 3 bases from V and 2 bases from J, with 11 bases between. The CDR3 nucleotides read TGTGCCAGCAGTTTTTCGGCAGGGGGCAATCAGCCCCAGCATTTT. Its protein product is CASSFSAGGNQPQHF.

The chain carries TRBV19 and TRBJ1-5; D gene ambiguous. Trimming removed 3 bases from V and 2 bases from J, with 11 bases in between. CDR1 is LNHDA, CDR2 SQIVND, per germline (reference sequence). CDR3 length: 15 amino acids. DNA for the CDR3: TGTGCCAGTAGTATCCAGCATTACGGCAATCAGCCCCAGCATTTT. It translates to CASSIQHYGNQPQHF.

The chain employs TRBV21-1 and TRBJ1-2. TRBV21-1 is a recognized pseudogene. This CDR3 comprises 18 residues. The CDR3 DNA follows: TGTGCCAGCAGCAAAGAGGGGGGCGCACACTACCGGTCCTATGGCTACACCTTC. Protein product: CASSKEGGAHYRSYGYTF.

This clone was seen just once. The chain carries TRBV12-3 or TRBV12-4 and TRBJ2-7; TRBD1 might be the D (6 bases). The CDR3 length is 13 residues. V lost 6 bases to trimming and J lost 2 bases, with 11 bases between them. The CDR3 reads CASSQGPPYEQYF. The CDR3, as DNA: TGTGCCAGCAGCCAGGGGCCCCCCTACGAGCAGTACTTC.

The V call is TRBV2, the J call TRBJ2-6; D is unresolved. The CDR3 covers 16 residues. Looked up from germline, CDR1 is SNHLY and CDR2 is FYNNEI. Trimming cost V 6 bases and J 3 bases, with 15 bases left between them. The CDR3, as DNA: TGTGCCAGCAGCGCCTCGTCAGGTGGTGGGGCCAACGTCCTGACTTTC. Amino acid sequence: CASSASSGGGANVLTF.

The V gene is TRBV3-1 (or the pseudogene TRBV3-2), the J gene TRBJ1-2; D uncertain. V gave up 1 base and J gave up 3 bases, with 9 bases separating them. Germline CDR1 LGHDT, CDR2 YNNKEL (reference sequence). The CDR3 extends over 14 amino acids. DNA of the CDR3: TGTGCCAGCAGCCAAGCCCAGGTTTACTATGGCTACACCTTC. Translation: CASSQAQVYYGYTF.

CDR3 sequence (DNA): TGCGCCAGCAGCTTGGAACCGGGCAGGGGTGGACGGAACACTGAAGCTTTCTTT. Its translation: CASSLEPGRGGRNTEAFF. The V and J genes are TRBV5-1 and TRBJ1-1; TRBD1 is a possible D gene (6 bases). Germline-derived CDR1 and CDR2 are SGHRS and YFSETQ. This CDR3 has 18 amino acids. The V end was cut by 0 bases, the J end by 1 base, with 19 bases between.

The chain combines TRBV18 with TRBJ1-2; 7 positions agree with TRBD1. J gave up 5 bases and V 2 bases, and 8 bases lay outside the gene matches. Per the germline V gene, CDR1 is KGHSH and CDR2 is LQKENI. This CDR3 is built from 15 residues. CDR3: CASSPDRVQLYGYTF. CDR3 nucleotides: TGTGCCAGCTCACCAGACAGGGTACAGTTGTATGGCTACACCTTC.

This clone showed up just once. The chain joins TRBV5-1 to TRBJ2-7, with 8 bases aligning to TRBD1. V lost 0 bases, J lost 3 bases, and 8 bases stayed unmatched. Germline CDR1 and CDR2: SGHRS and YFSETQ. The CDR3 is made up of 16 amino acids. The CDR3 DNA follows: TGCGCCAGCAGCTTGGCGGACAGGGACCGGGGCTACGAGCAGTACTTC. Amino acid sequence: CASSLADRDRGYEQYF.

The chain combines TRBV6-2 or TRBV6-3 with TRBJ1-5, with 10 positions matching TRBD1. Germline loops: CDR1 MNHEY, CDR2 SVGEGT. The CDR3 runs to 16 residues. With 5 bases clipped from V and 7 bases from J, the junction kept 11 bases outside the gene matches. CDR3 residues: CASSHRQGAIEQPQHF. Written as DNA, the CDR3 is TGTGCCAGCAGTCACCGACAGGGGGCTATCGAGCAGCCCCAGCATTTT.

The genes are TRBV24-1 and TRBJ1-2, with D hard to call. The CDR3 sequence is 14 residues long. CDR1 is KGHDR, CDR2 SFDVKD, per germline. The V end lost 3 bases, the J end lost 2 bases, and 9 bases lay between the germline ends. This CDR3 reads CATSDTMKNYGYTF. Written as DNA, the CDR3 is TGTGCCACCAGTGATACGATGAAAAACTATGGCTACACCTTC.